This T cell receptor (beta chain) derives from a study of blood T cell repertoires in COVID-19. Source study methods: From reference gene primer amplification, estimates of nucleated cell counts were derived. Some clones are missing from TCRdb's copy, which holds only in-frame ones; the method was immunoSEQ multiplex PCR. The DNA gave D and trimming, while V, J and clone size come from that table. This sample yields approximately 97,000 clones, of which approximately 78% are seen a single time; around 9.8% belongs to the top ten. Germline CDR1 and CDR2: SGHRS and YFSETQ. Trimming cost V 2 bases and J 0 bases, with 11 bases left between them. The CDR3 loop spans 16 amino acids.

The sequence came from a man aged 60 to 75 with active or convalescent COVID-19. The chain combines TRBV5-1 with TRBJ1-4; D gene unclear. The source material was peripheral blood. The CDR3 DNA sequence: TGCGCCAGCAGCTTCCCAGGAGGACCAACTAATGAAAAACTGTTTTTT. The encoded protein is CASSFPGGPTNEKLFF. Complete variable domain (other parts from reference TRBV5-1 and TRBJ1-4): KAGVTQTPRYLIKTRGQQVTLSCSPISGHRSVSWYQQTPGQGLQFLFEYFSETQRNKGNFPGRFSGRQFSNSRSEMNVSTLELGDSALYLCASSFPGGPTNEKLFFGSGTQLSVL.